The rows below give T cell receptor beta chains drawn from one sample of a study of T-cell memory formation after mild COVID-19. TCRdb reprocessed the 5' RACE reads via MiXCR and lists one record per CDR3 protein. The sample has 400,000 to 500,000 distinct CDR3 sequences, 15% to 20% seen once; the top ten hold about 22%. Sample: PBMCs or a T cell subset sorted from them (not recorded which). All receptors come from a young man who had mild COVID-19 (a few samples of this study predate the infection). Cell type and time point are not known. Each CDR3 is given with its conserved first and last residue. The D gene is left open where the match is weak. Where a row states a size, it is once, few, many or the class of an expanded clone; other rows omit it.

-	TRBJ2-1	TRBV21-1	-	TGTGCCAGCACCAAAGAGGCTGTGGGCAATGAGCAGTTCTTC	CASTKEAVGNEQFF
-	TRBJ2-7	TRBV2	-	TGTGCCAGTACCTCGGGGGTAGGCGAGCAGTACTTC	CASTSGVGEQYF
-	TRBJ1-1	TRBV28	-	TGTGCCAGCACCCCGATTGGCTGGAACACTGAAGCTTTCTTT	CASTPIGWNTEAFF
TRBD2	TRBJ2-3	TRBV7-2	many	TGTGCCAGTAGTCCGAGCGGGGGGCCAGATACGCAGTATTTT	CASSPSGGPDTQYF
-	TRBJ2-5	TRBV24-1	-	TGTGCCACCAGTGATTTAGAGGAGACCCAGTACTTC	CATSDLEETQYF
TRBD1	TRBJ1-6	TRBV18	-	TGTGCCAGCTCACCACAGGGCAGGGGGTCATCACCCCTCCACTTT	CASSPQGRGSSPLHF
-	TRBJ1-1	TRBV12-3/TRBV12-4	many	TGTGCCAGCAGTACTACAGATACTAACACTGAAGCTTTCTTT	CASSTTDTNTEAFF
TRBD1	TRBJ1-6	TRBV27	few	TGTGCCAGCAGTGGACAGGAGTATAATTCACCCCTCCACTTT	CASSGQEYNSPLHF
TRBD1	TRBJ1-6	TRBV12-5	few	TGTGCTAGTGGGGAAGGACAGGGCTCACCCCTCCACTTT	CASGEGQGSPLHF
TRBD2	TRBJ2-3	TRBV20-1	-	TGCAGTGCTACCACCTCTAGCGGGGGGCCAGATACGCAGTATTTT	CSATTSSGGPDTQYF
-	TRBJ1-5	TRBV30	few	TGTGCCTGGAGTGAGGGCCCGAGCAATCAGCCCCAGCATTTT	CAWSEGPSNQPQHF
-	TRBJ1-4	TRBV7-9	few	TGTGCCAGCAGACAGGGCGCTAATGAAAAACTGTTTTTT	CASRQGANEKLFF
-	TRBJ1-2	TRBV6-5	-	TGTGCCAGCAATGCCGCAGGGACACACTATGGCTACACCTTC	CASNAAGTHYGYTF
TRBD1	TRBJ1-2	TRBV7-9	few	TGTGCCAGCAGCTCAGGGACAGGGGGCGCGTCCGGCTACACCTTC	CASSSGTGGASGYTF
TRBD1	TRBJ1-4	TRBV12-3/TRBV12-4	many	TGTGCCAGCAGTGGGACAGGGGACTCAAGAGTTAGAAAACTGTTTTTT	CASSGTGDSRVRKLFF
-	TRBJ2-5	TRBV4-1	-	TGCGCCAGCAGCCAAGAGGTATTCATAGAGACCCAGTACTTC	CASSQEVFIETQYF